The 10 T cell receptor beta chains in this list originate from one sample, sequenced in a study of identical twins. TCRdb passed the 5' RACE reads through MiXCR, listing each CDR3 protein once. This table has 200,000 to 300,000 distinct CDR3 sequences, approximately 7.9% appearing once. These data were likewise used in another study, on yellow fever vaccine responses in identical twins.

The sequenced sample consisted of CD8+ T cells sorted from blood. These receptors all come from a woman under 30 in good health.

A word on this clonotype: This sequence may be a read error, since a much larger clone differs from it by one base. The CDR3 end shows no conserved phenylalanine or tryptophan, and so a read error is likely. The genes are TRBV27 and TRBJ2-1, with D hard to call. The CDR3 length is 14 residues. Trimming stripped 1 base from V and 5 bases from J, with 9 bases between. Per the germline V gene, CDR1 is MNHEY and CDR2 is SMNVEV (reference sequence). The CDR3 reads CASSLYDPNNEQFL. The CDR3 region has the DNA TGTGCCAGCAGTTTATACGACCCAAACAATGAGCAGTTCCTC.

This clonotype was seen a handful of times. The chain is built from TRBV5-6 and TRBJ2-3, with D hard to call. Germline CDR1 reads SGHDT; CDR2 reads YYEEEE. The V gene lost 1 base and the J gene lost 4 bases, with 7 bases spanning the gap. This CDR3 region has 13 residues. Here the CDR3 DNA reads TGTGCCAGCAGCTTGTCTGGCTCAGATACGCAGTATTTT. Amino acid sequence: CASSLSGSDTQYF.

This clonotype was seen repeatedly, ten times or more. V gene TRBV6-2 or TRBV6-3 combines with J gene TRBJ1-3, with D possibly TRBD1 on 6 matching bases. V lost 6 bases to trimming and J lost 0 bases, with 12 bases between them. Germline V gives CDR1 MNHEY, CDR2 SVGEGT. There are 15 residues in the CDR3. CDR3 residues: CASSPQGSSGNTIYF. Written as DNA, the CDR3 is TGTGCCAGCAGCCCACAGGGTTCCTCTGGAAACACCATATATTTT.

This clonotype has just a few counts. CDR3 loop: CATSRSSGGVWAETQYF. In nucleotides, the CDR3 is TGTGCCACCAGCAGGAGCTCGGGAGGGGTGTGGGCAGAGACCCAGTACTTC. The gene calls are TRBV15 and TRBJ2-5, with 8 bases identical to TRBD2. This CDR3 has 17 amino acids. With V trimmed by 3 bases and J by 4 bases, 13 bases remained unmatched. CDR1 is LNHNV, CDR2 YYDKDF, per germline (reference sequence).

This chain uses TRBV5-6 with TRBJ2-1; D unclear. This CDR3 contains 13 residues. V dropped 3 bases and J dropped 6 bases, with 10 bases sitting between them. Germline CDR1 SGHDT, CDR2 YYEEEE. Written as DNA, the CDR3 is TGTGCCAGCAGCTATATACACTCCAATGAGCAGTTCTTC. It codes for CASSYIHSNEQFF.

This clonotype was counted many times. The rearrangement uses TRBV12-3 or TRBV12-4 and TRBJ2-2, with TRBD1 identical over 10 bases. Trimming cost V 2 bases and J 7 bases; bases outside gene matches: 7. This CDR3 contains 16 residues. CDR3 loop: CASSLIDRGLVGELFF. The CDR3 bases are TGTGCCAGCAGTTTAATAGACAGGGGGCTTGTCGGGGAGCTGTTTTTT.

The CDR3 DNA is TGTGCCAGTCTGGACCTAGCGGGATCAAACAATGAGCAGTTCTTC. Translating gives CASLDLAGSNNEQFF. The chain is built from TRBV21-1 and TRBJ2-1; TRBD2 was called by the table and not checked on the DNA. TRBV21-1 is deemed a pseudogene. There are 15 residues in the CDR3.

Only a few counts were recorded for this clonotype. This CDR3 reads CASSELQGGADTQYF. The CDR3 DNA is TGCGCCAGCAGTGAGTTACAGGGCGGAGCAGATACGCAGTATTTT. This chain uses TRBV10-1 with TRBJ2-3, with D maybe TRBD1 (6 bases). Germline V gene data show CDR1 as WNHNN and CDR2 as SYGVQD (reference sequence). This CDR3 is 15 amino acids long. V was pared by 1 base and J by 4 bases, with 12 bases between.

This chain connects TRBV5-1 to TRBJ1-1; possibly TRBD1 for D (5 bases). Trimming removed 0 bases at V and 0 bases at J, with 12 bases between. Germline V gene sequence: CDR1 SGHRS, CDR2 YFSETQ. The CDR3 is 16 residues long. CDR3 residues: CASSLEVGGVNTEAFF. As DNA, the CDR3 is TGCGCCAGCAGCTTGGAGGTTGGGGGAGTGAACACTGAAGCTTTCTTT.

The J gene is TRBJ1-5, the V gene TRBV20-1; no firm D call. The CDR3 totals 13 residues. Trimming took off 5 bases at V and 2 bases at J, with 10 bases between the two ends. CDR1 is DFQATT and CDR2 is SNEGSKA in the germline V gene (reference sequence). CDR3 coding DNA: TGCAGTGCTCATACTGGGGGCAATCAGCCCCAGCATTTT. Its translation: CSAHTGGNQPQHF.